This T cell receptor (beta chain) was recorded in a study of blood T cell repertoires in COVID-19. Looking at the study overall: Sites across the United States, Italy and Spain contributed samples from acute and convalescent COVID-19. T cells, B-cell-depleted T cells, or PBMCs supplied cDNA or gDNA.

Original handling: Quantification of nucleated cells was approximated via reference gene primer amplification. Clones were read by immunoSEQ multiplex PCR, and TCRdb kept only the in-frame ones, dropping some. Clone size and the V and J calls come from that table; the DNA yielded D and trimming. Of 200,000 to 300,000 clones listed, 86% are singletons. There are 15 residues in the CDR3. Germline values: CDR1 SGHTA, CDR2 FQGNSA. V was pared by 2 bases and J by 7 bases, with 6 bases of the junction left unmatched. This chain joins TRBV7-2 and TRBJ1-4, with 8 nucleotides matching TRBD1. The TCR sequence derives from a young man with active or convalescent COVID-19. The specimen was peripheral blood. The CDR3, as DNA: TGTGCCAGCAGCTTACAGGCAGGGGGCGGTGAAAAACTGTTTTTT. Translating it yields CASSLQAGGGEKLFF.